These 6 T cell receptor beta chains were all obtained from the same sample, sequenced in a study of T cells in Graves' hyperthyroidism and ophthalmopathy. Researchers took RNA transcripts and amplified the TCR beta CDR3 regions from them. HTBI primers were the set used in a first-round RT-PCR of the TCR CDR3. TCRdb re-called the multiplex PCR reads with MiXCR, one entry per CDR3 protein. In the table there are a few hundred thousand distinct CDR3 sequences, around 42% of which are singletons. The sequencing sample was made of peripheral blood or thyroid tissue (not recorded which). The receptors stem from an adult woman with Graves' disease, either hyperthyroidism or ophthalmopathy (not recorded which).

This clonotype showed up just a few times. The gene calls are TRBV29-1 and TRBJ1-2; 8 nucleotides line up with TRBD1. The CDR3 has 15 amino acids. CDR1 is SQVTM, CDR2 ANQGSEA, per germline. Unmatched junction bases numbered 8, after V lost 2 bases and J lost 3 bases. The CDR3 sequence: CSVELMTGEHYGYTF. CDR3 in DNA: TGCAGCGTTGAATTGATGACAGGGGAACACTATGGCTACACCTTC.

Ten or more counts support this clonotype. The CDR3 DNA is TGTGCCAGCAGAGGGGGCATGCACTACGAGCAGTACTTC. It specifies CASRGGMHYEQYF. V usage is TRBV7-9 and J usage is TRBJ2-7; TRBD1 matches 7 bases. This CDR3 has 13 residues. Germline CDR1 reads SEHNR; CDR2 reads FQNEAQ (reference sequence). Unmatched junction bases numbered 5, after V lost 6 bases and J lost 3 bases.

The chain has TRBV7-9 and TRBJ1-2; D not certain. V gave up 4 bases and J gave up 3 bases, with 18 bases separating them. Looked up from germline, CDR1 is SEHNR and CDR2 is FQNEAQ (reference sequence). CDR3 length: 16 amino acids. The CDR3: CASSSPTERVDYGYTF. CDR3 coding DNA: TGTGCCAGCAGCTCACCGACTGAGAGGGTTGACTATGGCTACACCTTC. Full variable domain (outside the CDR3, taken from reference TRBV7-9 and TRBJ1-2): DTGVSQNPRHKITKRGQNVTFRCDPISEHNRLYWYRQTLGQGPEFLTYFQNEAQLEKSRLLSDRFSAERPKGSFSTLEIQRTEQGDSAMYLCASSSPTERVDYGYTFGSGTRLTVV.

The CDR3 spells CASSLAAGLGTEAFF. The CDR3 DNA sequence: TGCGCCAGCAGCTTGGCCGCAGGGCTTGGAACTGAAGCTTTCTTT. The chain is built from TRBV5-1 and TRBJ1-1, with a tentative D call TRBD1 (5 bases). The germline gives CDR1 SGHRS, CDR2 YFSETQ. The length of the CDR3 is 15 residues. V dropped 0 bases and J dropped 5 bases, with 14 bases sitting between them. Variable domain in full (rest from reference TRBV5-1 and TRBJ1-1): KAGVTQTPRYLIKTRGQQVTLSCSPISGHRSVSWYQQTPGQGLQFLFEYFSETQRNKGNFPGRFSGRQFSNSRSEMNVSTLELGDSALYLCASSLAAGLGTEAFFGQGTRLTVV.

V and J are TRBV12-3 or TRBV12-4 and TRBJ1-1; 7 bases map to TRBD1. This CDR3 is 15 amino acids long. Unmatched junction bases numbered 9, after V lost 4 bases and J lost 4 bases. CDR3 nucleotide sequence: TGTGCCAGCAGTTGGCCGGGACAGATTGGCACTGAAGCTTTCTTT. Translating gives CASSWPGQIGTEAFF.

This clonotype was seen many times. The V gene is TRBV5-6, the J gene TRBJ1-5, with D possibly being TRBD1 (6 bases). The ends were cut back, 3 bases at V and 6 bases at J, with 16 bases in the middle. CDR3 size: 15 residues. The germline CDR1 and CDR2 sequences are SGHDT and YYEEEE. CDR3 in DNA: TGTGCCAGCAGCTCCTCGGGGGGGCGATTTCAGCCCCAGCATTTT. Its translation: CASSSSGGRFQPQHF.